Listed here is a single TCR beta chain. Its antigen is undetermined. The CDR3 extends over 14 amino acids. Trimming removed 1 base from V and 8 bases from J; junction bases left unmatched: 7. Germline-derived CDR1 and CDR2 are MNHNY and SVGAGI (reference sequence). These data belong to a study of CD8 T cells in Susac syndrome. Turning to the study itself: Patients with Susac syndrome who were sequenced included more than 5 with active disease and roughly 8 in remission.

Study-level findings and limits: Susac CD8+ clonal expansion peaked in TEMRA cells and active patients.

Negative magnetic isolation gave CD8+ and CD4+ cells; FACS enriched CD8+ TEMRA. A quantity of about 0.5 to 1 ug RNA underwent reverse transcription using random hexamers. MiXCR, run by TCRdb on the immunoSEQ multiplex PCR reads, gives a single entry per CDR3 protein. Of some 100,000 distinct CDR3 sequences listed, about 96% are singletons. This clonotype originated in a human donor with Susac syndrome. Sequencing input: CD8+ T cells from PBMCs. The chain is built from TRBV6-6 and TRBJ1-2; TRBD1 aligns across 7 bases. The CDR3 protein is CASSYYQGGEGYTF. The CDR3 DNA sequence: TGTGCCAGCAGTTACTATCAGGGGGGAGAAGGCTACACCTTC.